The 27 T cell receptor beta chains below were found in one sample sequenced in a study of blood T cell repertoires in COVID-19. TCRdb's copy holds only in-frame clones and misses some; the assay was immunoSEQ multiplex PCR. The repertoire includes around 140,000 clones, around 84% of them detected once, and about 18% sits in the top ten. Sample: peripheral blood. These TCRs come from a woman aged 80 or over with acute or convalescent COVID-19.

This clone was recorded only once. Here the CDR3 DNA reads TGCGCCAGCAGCAGGGAAATCAACACTGAAGCTTTCTTT. Translation: CASSREINTEAFF. The V call is TRBV10-1, the J call TRBJ1-1, with D possibly being TRBD1 (5 bases). The CDR3 has 13 residues. Germline V gives CDR1 WNHNN, CDR2 SYGVQD (reference sequence). Trimming removed 6 bases from V and 2 bases from J, with 10 bases in between.

This chain uses TRBV30 with TRBJ1-3, with TRBD1 matching over 7 bases. The CDR3 runs to 15 residues. The germline V gene encodes CDR1 GTSNPN and CDR2 SVGIG (reference sequence). With V trimmed by 4 bases and J by 4 bases, 10 bases remained unmatched. The CDR3 sequence is CAWTRDRVSGNTIYF. Written as DNA, the CDR3 is TGTGCCTGGACTCGAGACAGGGTCTCCGGAAACACCATATATTTT. The complete variable domain, with remaining parts taken from reference TRBV30 and TRBJ1-3, reads SQTIHQWPATLVQPVGSPLSLECTVEGTSNPNLYWYRQAAGRGLQLLFYSVGIGQISSEVPQNLSASRPQDRQFILSSKKLLLSDSGFYLCAWTRDRVSGNTIYFGEGSWLTVV.

This sequence joins TRBV10-3 and TRBJ2-3; tentative D call: TRBD2 (5 bases). Germline V gene data show CDR1 as ENHRY and CDR2 as SYGVKD. Trimming removed 3 bases at V and 9 bases at J, with 16 bases between. The CDR3 sequence is 14 residues long. CDR3 sequence reads: CAISDYGPRGTQYF. The DNA for the CDR3 is TGTGCCATCAGTGATTATGGCCCCAGAGGGACGCAGTATTTT.

V usage is TRBV7-2 and J usage is TRBJ2-7; D call uncertain. The germline V gene has CDR1 SGHTA and CDR2 FQGNSA. The length of the CDR3 is 14 residues. V lost 1 base, J lost 0 bases, and 7 bases lay in between. CDR3 DNA sequence: TGTGCCAGCAGCTTAGATTCCGGCTCCTACGAGCAGTACTTC. Encoded protein: CASSLDSGSYEQYF.

This clone was recorded a few times. The CDR3 here is CASSPIGRGKNTEAFF. For the CDR3, the DNA is TGCGCCAGCAGCCCGATCGGTAGGGGGAAGAACACTGAAGCTTTCTTT. The chain uses TRBV4-1 and TRBJ1-1; possible D gene TRBD1, 6 bases. Germline assignment: CDR1 MGHRA and CDR2 YSYEKL. V was pared by 4 bases and J by 1 base, with 16 bases between. The CDR3 is 16 amino acids.

This clone was seen only a few times. V gene TRBV6-5 combines with J gene TRBJ1-2, with a tentative D call TRBD1 (6 bases). Germline-derived CDR1 and CDR2 are MNHEY and SVGAGI. The CDR3 length is 14 residues. Trimming left V 6 bases short and J 6 bases short, with 17 bases between. The CDR3 protein is CASRGDKGLHGYTF. The CDR3 DNA reads TGTGCCAGCAGAGGGGACAAAGGACTCCATGGCTACACCTTC.

The chain has TRBV14 and TRBJ2-3; D possibly corresponds to TRBD2 (7 bases). Germline V gene data show CDR1 as SGHDN and CDR2 as FVKESK. The length of the CDR3 is 13 residues. With 7 bases removed from V and 3 bases from J, the gap between germline ends came to 11 bases. The DNA of the CDR3 is TGTGCCAGCAAGGGGGGGAGTACAGATACGCAGTATTTT. This encodes CASKGGSTDTQYF.

There are a few counts of this clone. The chain has TRBV6-2 or TRBV6-3 and TRBJ1-5, with D perhaps TRBD1 (5 bases). This CDR3 has 15 amino acids. The V end was cut by 4 bases, the J end by 2 bases, with 12 bases between. Germline CDR1 is MNHEY and CDR2 is SVGEGT. The CDR3: CASSLGAQGNQPQHF. The DNA for the CDR3 is TGTGCCAGCAGTTTAGGGGCGCAGGGCAATCAGCCCCAGCATTTT.

This clone was found a few times. This rearrangement joins TRBV27 to TRBJ1-5, with D tentatively TRBD1 (6 bases). Germline CDR1 is MNHEY and CDR2 is SMNVEV (reference sequence). This CDR3 has 15 residues. V shed 2 bases and J shed 3 bases, with 11 bases lying between them. CDR3 DNA sequence: TGTGCCAGCAGTTTAGTAGGGGGAGCCAATCAGCCCCAGCATTTT. Translating it yields CASSLVGGANQPQHF.

The chain recombines TRBV7-9 with TRBJ1-2; D remains unclear. Trimming took off 2 bases at V and 4 bases at J, with 11 bases between the two ends. CDR3 length equals 14 residues. Germline V lookup: CDR1 SEHNR, CDR2 FQNEAQ (reference sequence). The CDR3, as DNA: TGTGCCAGCAGCTTAATGGGCACAAGCTATGGCTACACCTTC. Protein: CASSLMGTSYGYTF.

V usage is TRBV20-1 and J usage is TRBJ1-2; tentative D call: TRBD1 (6 bases). The germline CDR1 and CDR2 sequences are DFQATT and SNEGSKA (reference sequence). The CDR3 loop spans 15 amino acids. Trimming removed 3 bases from V and 7 bases from J, with 21 bases in between. The CDR3 DNA reads TGCAGTGCTAGTCGGGACACTAGGAGAAACGGTGGCTACACCTTC. This encodes CSASRDTRRNGGYTF.

This sequence joins TRBV11-2 and TRBJ1-4, with no clear D. Germline V gene lookup returns CDR1 SGHAT and CDR2 FQNNGV. CDR3 length: 12 amino acids. Trimming took 5 bases from V and 8 from J, leaving 9 bases between them. The CDR3 DNA reads as TGTGCCAGCAGCCCCTATACCGAAAAACTGTTTTTT. Protein product: CASSPYTEKLFF.

The gene calls are TRBV18 and TRBJ2-2, with TRBD2 identical over 9 bases. CDR3 length: 15 amino acids. CDR1 is KGHSH and CDR2 is LQKENI in the germline V gene. Trimming removed 3 bases from V and 6 bases from J; junction bases left unmatched: 5. This chain's CDR3 is CASSPVAGVSGELFF. CDR3 DNA: TGTGCCAGCTCACCTGTAGCGGGAGTGTCCGGGGAGCTGTTTTTT. The whole variable domain, remainder taken from reference TRBV18 and TRBJ2-2, is NAGVMQNPRHLVRRRGQEARLRCSPMKGHSHVYWYRQLPEEGLKFMVYLQKENIIDESGMPKERFSAEFPKEGPSILRIQQVVRGDSAAYFCASSPVAGVSGELFFGEGSRLTVL.

The chain couples TRBV5-1 to TRBJ1-5, with 11 nucleotides matching TRBD1. CDR1 is SGHRS, CDR2 YFSETQ, per germline. The CDR3 runs 14 residues. V was clipped by 2 bases and J by 7 bases; unmatched bases: 2. The CDR3 DNA reads as TGCGCCAGCAGCTTAGGGGACAGGGGGCAGCCCCAGCATTTT. Protein sequence: CASSLGDRGQPQHF.

Only a few counts were recorded for this clone. The chain is built from TRBV30 and TRBJ1-6; no reliable D call. V was pared by 3 bases and J by 8 bases, with 8 bases between. The CDR3 has 12 residues. Per the germline V gene, CDR1 is GTSNPN and CDR2 is SVGIG (reference sequence). The CDR3 coding sequence is TGTGCCTGGAGGTTCGGGGATTCACCCCTCCACTTT. Amino acids: CAWRFGDSPLHF.

This chain uses TRBV19 with TRBJ2-5; tentative D call: TRBD1 (5 bases). Germline V gene lookup returns CDR1 LNHDA and CDR2 SQIVND (reference sequence). V was clipped by 3 bases and J by 5 bases, with 19 bases between them. The CDR3 loop spans 16 amino acids. CDR3 DNA: TGTGCCAGTAGTATCCCAAGCAGAGGACACGGGGAGACCCAGTACTTC. It encodes CASSIPSRGHGETQYF.

The chain carries TRBV30 and TRBJ1-5, with no clear D. The CDR3 spans 13 residues. The V gene's germline CDR1 is GTSNPN and CDR2 SVGIG (reference sequence). Trimming removed 2 bases from V and 5 bases from J, with 10 bases in between. CDR3 in DNA: TGTGCCTGGAGTTGGGAGCGCGATCAGCCCCAGCATTTT. Translation gives CAWSWERDQPQHF.

The J gene is TRBJ2-5, the V gene TRBV7-2, with D possibly being TRBD1 (6 bases). The CDR3 runs 13 residues. CDR1 and CDR2 from the germline V gene are SGHTA and FQGNSA. V lost 5 bases and J lost 4, with 11 bases in between. CDR3 protein: CASSTGTIETQYF. DNA of the CDR3: TGTGCCAGCAGCACCGGGACAATAGAGACCCAGTACTTC.

The chain links TRBV12-2 to TRBJ1-1; TRBD1, the D gene given by the table, was not confirmed from the DNA. TRBV12-2 counts as a pseudogene. The CDR3 contains 18 residues. The CDR3 here is CASRLGCDRGMMNTEAFF. The DNA of the CDR3 is TGTGCAAGTCGCTTAGGGTGCGACAGGGGAATGATGAACACTGAAGCTTTCTTT.

The rearrangement links TRBV19 to TRBJ1-5; D gene unclear. Trimming pared 7 bases from V and 7 bases from J, leaving 23 bases between. The CDR3 sequence is 16 residues long. CDR1 LNHDA and CDR2 SQIVND come from the germline V gene (reference sequence). CDR3 DNA sequence: TGTGCCAGTACCCCCCGATCGGGGTCATCCTTGCAGCCCCAGCATTTT. Translated: CASTPRSGSSLQPQHF.

The chain uses TRBV7-9 and TRBJ2-3; 8 bases line up with TRBD1. Germline loops: CDR1 SEHNR, CDR2 FQNEAQ (reference sequence). This CDR3 contains 16 residues. Trimming removed 6 bases from V and 1 base from J; junction bases left unmatched: 9. The CDR3 region is CASRTWQGAGTDTQYF. The CDR3 coding sequence is TGTGCCAGCAGGACGTGGCAGGGGGCTGGCACAGATACGCAGTATTTT. The full variable domain, its missing parts supplied by reference TRBV7-9 and TRBJ2-3, is DTGVSQNPRHKITKRGQNVTFRCDPISEHNRLYWYRQTLGQGPEFLTYFQNEAQLEKSRLLSDRFSAERPKGSFSTLEIQRTEQGDSAMYLCASRTWQGAGTDTQYFGPGTRLTVL.

The chain recombines TRBV5-6 with TRBJ2-1, with D possibly TRBD2 on 6 matching bases. The CDR3 sequence is 13 residues long. V was trimmed by 4 bases and J by 4 bases, leaving 9 bases between them. The germline V gene encodes CDR1 SGHDT and CDR2 YYEEEE. CDR3 coding DNA: TGTGCCAGCAGCGCGGGACTTTACAATGAGCAGTTCTTC. Its translation: CASSAGLYNEQFF.

In this sample, this clone turned up a few times. The V call is TRBV9, the J call TRBJ1-6; 8 bases are shared with TRBD1. V lost 0 bases, J lost 7 bases, and 9 bases stayed unmatched. The length of the CDR3 is 17 residues. Germline assignment: CDR1 SGDLS and CDR2 YYNGEE. The CDR3 loop is CASSVAGGQGENSPLHF. DNA of the CDR3: TGTGCCAGCAGCGTAGCTGGTGGACAGGGTGAAAATTCACCCCTCCACTTT.

The chain couples TRBV9 to TRBJ1-6; D is uncertain. The germline CDR1 and CDR2 sequences are SGDLS and YYNGEE. The CDR3 has 15 amino acids. The V end was cut by 3 bases, the J end by 3 bases, with 10 bases between. CDR3 sequence reads: CASSDREGYNSPLHF. The DNA of the CDR3 is TGTGCCAGCAGCGACCGAGAGGGCTATAATTCACCCCTCCACTTT.

The V call is TRBV7-9, the J call TRBJ1-6; possible D gene TRBD1, 5 bases. Trimming stripped 5 bases from V and 10 bases from J, with 15 bases between. Germline V gene sequence: CDR1 SEHNR, CDR2 FQNEAQ (reference sequence). The CDR3 loop spans 14 amino acids. CDR3 in amino acids: CASSNGVQESPLHF. CDR3 nucleotides: TGTGCCAGCAGCAACGGCGTACAGGAATCACCCCTCCACTTT.

There are a few counts of this clone. The chain links TRBV29-1 to TRBJ2-1; 11 bases map to TRBD2. The V gene end was trimmed by 5 bases and the J gene end by 8 bases; junction bases not matched to a gene: 5. This CDR3 has 13 amino acids. Germline-derived CDR1 and CDR2 are SQVTM and ANQGSEA. The CDR3 nucleotides read TGCAGCGTTCTTAGCGGGAGGGCCCATGAGCAGTTCTTC. Amino acids: CSVLSGRAHEQFF.

The CDR3 is CASSPGGLGEKLFF. DNA for the CDR3: TGTGCCAGCAGCCCAGGGGGACTGGGGGAAAAACTGTTTTTT. The chain recombines TRBV5-6 with TRBJ1-4; TRBD1 matches 7 bases. Trimming removed 4 bases from V and 8 bases from J; junction bases left unmatched: 8. The CDR3 contains 14 residues. Germline V gives CDR1 SGHDT, CDR2 YYEEEE.